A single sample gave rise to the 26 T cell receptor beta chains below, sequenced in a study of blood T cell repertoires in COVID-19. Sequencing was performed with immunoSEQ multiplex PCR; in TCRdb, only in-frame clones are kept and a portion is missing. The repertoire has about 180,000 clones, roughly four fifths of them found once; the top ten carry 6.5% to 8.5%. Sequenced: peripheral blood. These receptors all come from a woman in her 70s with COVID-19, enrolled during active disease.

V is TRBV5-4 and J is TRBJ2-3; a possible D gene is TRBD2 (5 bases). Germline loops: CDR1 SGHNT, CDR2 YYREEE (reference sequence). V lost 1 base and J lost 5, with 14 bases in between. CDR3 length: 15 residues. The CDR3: CASSLRGGEQDTQYF. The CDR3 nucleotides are TGTGCCAGCAGCTTGCGGGGTGGGGAACAAGATACGCAGTATTTT.

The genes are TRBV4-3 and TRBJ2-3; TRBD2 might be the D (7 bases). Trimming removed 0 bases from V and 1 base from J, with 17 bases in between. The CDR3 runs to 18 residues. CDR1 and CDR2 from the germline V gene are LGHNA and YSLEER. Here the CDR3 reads CASSQEGLGGLRTDTQYF. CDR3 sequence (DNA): TGCGCCAGCAGCCAAGAGGGCCTGGGGGGGCTACGCACAGATACGCAGTATTTT.

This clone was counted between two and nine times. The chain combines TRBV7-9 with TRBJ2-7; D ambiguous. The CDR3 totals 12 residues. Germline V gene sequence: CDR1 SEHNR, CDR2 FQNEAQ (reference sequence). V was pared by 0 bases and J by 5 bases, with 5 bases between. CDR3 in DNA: TGTGCCAGCAGCTTAGCGAGAAACGAGCAGTACTTC. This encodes CASSLARNEQYF.

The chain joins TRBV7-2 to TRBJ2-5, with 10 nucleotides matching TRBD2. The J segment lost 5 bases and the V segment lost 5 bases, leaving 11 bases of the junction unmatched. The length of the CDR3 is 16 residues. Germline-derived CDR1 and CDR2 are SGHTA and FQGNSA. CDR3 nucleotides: TGTGCCAGCAGCCCGGGAAGCGGGAGGGCGTCGGAGACCCAGTACTTC. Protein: CASSPGSGRASETQYF.

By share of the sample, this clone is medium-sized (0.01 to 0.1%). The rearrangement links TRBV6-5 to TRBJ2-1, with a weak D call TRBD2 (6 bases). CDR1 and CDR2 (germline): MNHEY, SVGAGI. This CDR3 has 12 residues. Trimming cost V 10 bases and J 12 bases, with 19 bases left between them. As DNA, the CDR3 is TGTGCCACCTCCTCAAGGGGACTTGGGCAGTTCTTC. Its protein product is CATSSRGLGQFF.

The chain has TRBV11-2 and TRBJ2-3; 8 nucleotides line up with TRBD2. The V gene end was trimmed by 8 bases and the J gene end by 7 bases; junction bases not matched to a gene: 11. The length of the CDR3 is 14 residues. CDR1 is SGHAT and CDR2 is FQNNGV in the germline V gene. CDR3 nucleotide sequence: TGTGCCAGCGGAACCACGGGGGGGGCAAATACGCAGTATTTT. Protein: CASGTTGGANTQYF.

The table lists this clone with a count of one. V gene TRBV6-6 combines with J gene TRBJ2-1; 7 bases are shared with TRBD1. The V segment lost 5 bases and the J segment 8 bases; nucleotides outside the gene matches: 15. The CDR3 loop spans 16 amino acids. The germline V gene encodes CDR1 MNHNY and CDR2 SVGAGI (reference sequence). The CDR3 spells CASSGGPGTAYDEQFF. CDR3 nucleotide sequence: TGTGCCAGCAGTGGGGGCCCCGGGACAGCTTACGATGAGCAGTTCTTC.

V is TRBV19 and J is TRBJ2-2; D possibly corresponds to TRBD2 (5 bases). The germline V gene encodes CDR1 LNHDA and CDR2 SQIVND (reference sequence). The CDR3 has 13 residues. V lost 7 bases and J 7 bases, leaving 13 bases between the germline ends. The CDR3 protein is CASTGGLGGELFF. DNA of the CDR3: TGTGCCAGTACAGGCGGGTTAGGCGGGGAGCTGTTTTTT.

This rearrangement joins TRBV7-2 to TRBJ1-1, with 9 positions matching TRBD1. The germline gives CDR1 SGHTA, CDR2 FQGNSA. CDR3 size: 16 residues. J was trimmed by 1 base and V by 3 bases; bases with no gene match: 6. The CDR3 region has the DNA TGTGCCAGCAGCTTGGACAGGGGTTCGGCGAACACTGAAGCTTTCTTT. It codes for CASSLDRGSANTEAFF.

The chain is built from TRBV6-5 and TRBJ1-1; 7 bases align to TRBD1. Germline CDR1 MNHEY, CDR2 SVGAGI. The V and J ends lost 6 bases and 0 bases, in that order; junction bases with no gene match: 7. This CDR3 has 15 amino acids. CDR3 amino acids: CASRGSRGVNTEAFF. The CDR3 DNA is TGTGCCAGCAGGGGAAGCAGGGGGGTGAACACTGAAGCTTTCTTT.

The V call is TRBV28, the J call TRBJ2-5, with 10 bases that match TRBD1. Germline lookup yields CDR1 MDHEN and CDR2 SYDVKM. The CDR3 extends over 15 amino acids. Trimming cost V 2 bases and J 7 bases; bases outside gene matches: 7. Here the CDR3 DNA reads TGTGCCAGCAGTTTAAGACAGGGGGCAGTGCGGACCCAGTACTTC. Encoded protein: CASSLRQGAVRTQYF.

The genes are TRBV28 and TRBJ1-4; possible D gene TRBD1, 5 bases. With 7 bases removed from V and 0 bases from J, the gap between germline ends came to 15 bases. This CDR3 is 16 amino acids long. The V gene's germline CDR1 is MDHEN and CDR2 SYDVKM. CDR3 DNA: TGTGCCAGCACCCGCAGCGGGGGACCAACTAATGAAAAACTGTTTTTT. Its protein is CASTRSGGPTNEKLFF.

CDR3 bases: TGTGCCAGCTCACCAAACTACTACGAGCAGTACTTC. Translation gives CASSPNYYEQYF. The V and J genes are TRBV18 and TRBJ2-7; unclear D gene. Trimming took off 2 bases at V and 3 bases at J, with 5 bases between the two ends. The CDR3 spans 12 residues. CDR1 KGHSH and CDR2 LQKENI come from the germline V gene.

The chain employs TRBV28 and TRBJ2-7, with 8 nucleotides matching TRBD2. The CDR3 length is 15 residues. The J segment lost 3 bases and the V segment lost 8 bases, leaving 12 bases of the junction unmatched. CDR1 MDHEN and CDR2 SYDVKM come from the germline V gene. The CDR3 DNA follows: TGTGCCAGCCTCGGGGGCGGGAGGTTCTTCTACGAGCAGTACTTC. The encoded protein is CASLGGGRFFYEQYF.

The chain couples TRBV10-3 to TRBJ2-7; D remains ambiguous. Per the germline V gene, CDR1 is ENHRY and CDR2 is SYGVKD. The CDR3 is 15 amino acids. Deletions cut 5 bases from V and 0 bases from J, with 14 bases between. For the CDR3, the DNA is TGTGCCATCAGTAGCCAGCAACAGAGCTCCTACGAGCAGTACTTC. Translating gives CAISSQQQSSYEQYF.

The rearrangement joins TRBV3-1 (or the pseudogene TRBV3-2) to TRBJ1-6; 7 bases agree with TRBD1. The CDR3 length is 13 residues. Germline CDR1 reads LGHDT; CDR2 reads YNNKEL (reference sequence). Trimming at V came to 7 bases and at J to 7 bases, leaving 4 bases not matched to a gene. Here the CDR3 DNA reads TGTGCCAGCAAGGGGGCGGGAAATTCACCCCTCCACTTT. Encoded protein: CASKGAGNSPLHF.

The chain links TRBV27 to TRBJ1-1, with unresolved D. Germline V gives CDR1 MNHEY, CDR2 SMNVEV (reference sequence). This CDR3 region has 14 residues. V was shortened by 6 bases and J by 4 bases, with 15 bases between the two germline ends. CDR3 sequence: CASRSLTRSTEAFF. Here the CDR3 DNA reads TGTGCCAGCAGATCTCTGACTAGAAGCACTGAAGCTTTCTTT.

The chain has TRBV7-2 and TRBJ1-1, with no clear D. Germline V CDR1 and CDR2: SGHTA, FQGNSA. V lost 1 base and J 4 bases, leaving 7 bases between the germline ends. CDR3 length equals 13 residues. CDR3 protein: CASSLVRSTEAFF. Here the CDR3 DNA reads TGTGCCAGCAGCTTAGTAAGGAGCACTGAAGCTTTCTTT.

This CDR3 is CASRLQGTDNSPLHF. Here the CDR3 DNA reads TGTGCCAGTAGACTACAGGGGACTGATAATTCACCCCTCCACTTT. The chain joins TRBV19 to TRBJ1-6, with TRBD1 matching 7 bases. The CDR3 is 15 amino acids. The trim removed 6 bases at V and 5 bases at J, leaving 7 bases unmatched. In germline, CDR1 is LNHDA, CDR2 SQIVND (reference sequence).

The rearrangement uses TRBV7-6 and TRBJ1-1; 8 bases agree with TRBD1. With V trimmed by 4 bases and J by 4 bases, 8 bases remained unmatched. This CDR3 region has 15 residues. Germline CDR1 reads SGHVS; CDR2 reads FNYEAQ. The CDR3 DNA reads TGTGCCAGCAGCTACTGGGACAGGAGGGGCACTGAAGCTTTCTTT. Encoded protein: CASSYWDRRGTEAFF.

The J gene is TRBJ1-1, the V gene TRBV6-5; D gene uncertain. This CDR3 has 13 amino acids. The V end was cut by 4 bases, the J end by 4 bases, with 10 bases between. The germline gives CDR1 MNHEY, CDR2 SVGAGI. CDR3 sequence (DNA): TGTGCCAGCAGTTCCCGGGGAAGCACTGAAGCTTTCTTT. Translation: CASSSRGSTEAFF.

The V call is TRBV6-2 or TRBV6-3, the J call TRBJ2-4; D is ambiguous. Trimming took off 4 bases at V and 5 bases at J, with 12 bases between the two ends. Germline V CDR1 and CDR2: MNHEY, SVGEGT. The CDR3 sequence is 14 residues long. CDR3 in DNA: TGTGCCAGCAGTTTAGGAACAGACCAAAACATTCAGTACTTC. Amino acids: CASSLGTDQNIQYF.

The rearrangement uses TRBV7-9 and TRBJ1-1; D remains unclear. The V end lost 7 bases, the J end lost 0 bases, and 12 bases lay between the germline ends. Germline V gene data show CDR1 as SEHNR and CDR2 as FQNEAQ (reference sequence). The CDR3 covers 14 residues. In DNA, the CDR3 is TGTGCCAGCAACAATTTCCAGGTGAACACTGAAGCTTTCTTT. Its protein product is CASNNFQVNTEAFF.

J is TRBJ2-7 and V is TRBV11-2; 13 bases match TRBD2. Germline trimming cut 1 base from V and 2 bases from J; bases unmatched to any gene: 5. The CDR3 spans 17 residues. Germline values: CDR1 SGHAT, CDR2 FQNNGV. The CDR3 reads CASSLVGGTSGTYEQYF. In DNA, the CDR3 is TGTGCCAGCAGCTTAGTGGGGGGGACTAGCGGGACCTACGAGCAGTACTTC.

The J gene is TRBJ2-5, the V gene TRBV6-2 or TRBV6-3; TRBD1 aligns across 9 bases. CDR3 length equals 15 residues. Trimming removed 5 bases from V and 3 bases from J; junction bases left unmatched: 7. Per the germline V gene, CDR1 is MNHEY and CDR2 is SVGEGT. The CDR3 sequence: CASSEGQGRKETQYF. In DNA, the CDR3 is TGTGCCAGCAGTGAGGGACAGGGCAGGAAAGAGACCCAGTACTTC.

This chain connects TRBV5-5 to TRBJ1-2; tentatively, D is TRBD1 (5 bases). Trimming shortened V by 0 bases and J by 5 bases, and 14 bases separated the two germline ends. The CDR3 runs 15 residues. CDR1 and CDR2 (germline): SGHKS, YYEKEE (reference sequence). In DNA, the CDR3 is TGTGCCAGCAGCTTGGCTGGGGGGAACACTTATGGCTACACCTTC. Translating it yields CASSLAGGNTYGYTF.